This T cell receptor beta chain was profiled in a study of T cell repertoires in cytomegalovirus infection. Study information: Both recently identified HLA-C-restricted and well-studied HLA-B-restricted CMV epitopes were used in the study. Public TCR beta signatures were indicative of both CMV infection and a matching HLA type.

V lost 7 bases to trimming and J lost 2 bases; unmatched junction nucleotides: 3. The CDR3 is 15 residues long. From germline, CDR1 is SGHVS and CDR2 FQNEAQ. Study-wide findings and caveats: Individuals carrying CMV plus the relevant HLA were identified by cumulative frequency of public TCR beta families.

Via MiXCR, TCRdb re-called the reads, giving one row per CDR3 protein. The sample records roughly 860,000 distinct CDR3 sequences, about 33% being singletons. This clonotype was recorded at least ten times. Its antigen is still unknown. This TCR came from a human donor in good health (CMV status not recorded). Some clones in this sample may be carry-over from other donors' samples. Material: cultured CD8+ T cells from PBMCs, obtained from culture after CMV antigen stimulation. The V gene is TRBV7-8, the J gene TRBJ2-5, with 14 bases fitting TRBD2. This chain's CDR3 is CASTGLAGEQETQYF. CDR3 DNA sequence: TGTGCCAGCACGGGACTAGCGGGGGAGCAAGAGACCCAGTACTTC.